This TCR beta chain is from a study of T cell changes during pregnancy in multiple sclerosis. This CDR3 is built from 13 residues. CDR1 and CDR2 (germline): GTSNPN, SVGIG (reference sequence). The junction had 0 bases not matched to a gene; V was cut back by 2 bases and J by 3 bases. The protocol was immunoSEQ multiplex PCR, while the TCRdb copy is restricted to in-frame clones and leaves out a portion. The sample contains 36,000 or so clones, roughly 92% of which appear only once. The material sequenced was PBMCs (not recorded whether the cells were cultured). The genes are TRBV30 and TRBJ1-4; 7 nucleotides align to TRBD1. The TCR comes from a female donor with multiple sclerosis, enrolled in a pregnancy study. The CDR3 region is CAWSRGPNEKLFF. Here the CDR3 DNA reads TGTGCCTGGAGTAGGGGGCCTAATGAAAAACTGTTTTTT.